These T cell receptor beta chains were read from a single sample in a study of T cell responses to AZD1222 COVID-19 vaccine. The table came from immunoSEQ multiplex PCR; TCRdb's copy has only in-frame clones and leaves some out. In the table there are more than 80,000 clones, 70% to 90% of which are singletons. The specimen comprised peripheral blood, sampled 28 days after the second AZD1222 dose. The source is an adult who received the AZD1222 COVID-19 vaccine. Both conserved end residues are part of each CDR3. The D gene is left open where the match is weak. Only some rows state a clone size, as once, few, many or a class for expanded clones.

j_call clone_size d_call v_call cdr3_nt cdr3_aa
TRBJ1-4 - - TRBV19 TGTGCCAGCAATCCGGGACATGGCCCTGAAAAACTGTTTTTT CASNPGHGPEKLFF
TRBJ1-1 - - TRBV28 TGTGCCAGCAGTTTTTTATCCGGGCACACTGAAGCTTTCTTT CASSFLSGHTEAFF
TRBJ1-2 once - TRBV7-9 TGTGCCAGCAGCTTCGGGGGCGCAGAGGGCTACACCTTC CASSFGGAEGYTF
TRBJ1-3 - - TRBV9 TGTGCCAGCAGCGTAGGGAACACCATATATTTT CASSVGNTIYF
TRBJ1-6 once - TRBV5-6 TGTGCCAGCAGCTTGGGCTCGGTCGGCGGATCACCCCTCCACTTT CASSLGSVGGSPLHF
TRBJ2-3 - - TRBV7-2 TGTGCCAGCAGCTTATCCGCCGGGGGAGGCACAGATACGCAGTATTTT CASSLSAGGGTDTQYF
TRBJ2-1 - - TRBV6-5 TGTGCCAGCTCAGTAGGGTCAGGGTACAATGAGCAGTTCTTC CASSVGSGYNEQFF
TRBJ2-7 once - TRBV27 TGTGCCAGCAGCAACGACGGGGAGTACTACGAGCAGTACTTC CASSNDGEYYEQYF
TRBJ1-2 - - TRBV2 TGTGCCAGCAGCCCAGGGCGCGCCGGGGGCTACACCTTC CASSPGRAGGYTF
TRBJ2-2 - TRBD2 TRBV4-1 TGCGCCAGCAGCCAAGTTAGGACTAGCGGAAACACCGGGGAGCTGTTTTTT CASSQVRTSGNTGELFF
TRBJ1-1 - - TRBV5-8 TGTGCCAGCAGCTTGAGAATGAACACTGAAGCTTTCTTT CASSLRMNTEAFF
TRBJ2-2 few - TRBV24-1 TGTGCCACCAGTGATTTGCGTCCGGGGGCCGCCGGGGAGCTGTTTTTT CATSDLRPGAAGELFF
TRBJ2-7 - - TRBV20-1 TGCTCTACCGGGACCGGCTACGAGCAGTACTTC CSTGTGYEQYF
TRBJ1-2 - TRBD1 TRBV7-2 TGTGCCAGCAGCCAAGTTTACAGCCAGGGGGCGGTTTATGGCTACACCTTC CASSQVYSQGAVYGYTF
TRBJ2-1 - - TRBV9 TGTGCCAGCAGCGGGCGGGGAGAGCAGTTCTTC CASSGRGEQFF
TRBJ1-2 - - TRBV20-1 TGCAGTGCTAGTTCACCGTTGACCGTCTATGGCTACACCTTC CSASSPLTVYGYTF
TRBJ1-6 - - TRBV12-3/TRBV12-4 TGTGCCAGCAGTTTACGGGCAAATTCACCCCTCCACTTT CASSLRANSPLHF
TRBJ1-6 - TRBD1 TRBV6-5 TGTGCCATCCGGACAGGGCATTCACCCCTCCACTTT CAIRTGHSPLHF
TRBJ2-3 few TRBD2 TRBV18 TGTGCCAGCTCACCACCGGAACTAGCGGGGGGCTCGCAGTATTTT CASSPPELAGGSQYF
TRBJ1-5 - - TRBV5-1 TGCGCCAGCAGCCCGACAGCCGAGAGCAATCAGCCCCAGCATTTT CASSPTAESNQPQHF
TRBJ2-1 - TRBD2 TRBV7-6 TGTGCCAGCAGCCCGACTAGCGGTCAATACAATGAGCAGTTCTTC CASSPTSGQYNEQFF
TRBJ2-3 - - TRBV18 TGTGCCAGCTCAACACCCATTAGCACAGATACGCAGTATTTT CASSTPISTDTQYF
TRBJ1-3 - - TRBV7-2 TGTGCCAGCAGCTTAGGCGGTGACCGAGTGGGAAACACCATATATTTT CASSLGGDRVGNTIYF
TRBJ2-5 - TRBD1 TRBV5-1 TGCGCCAGCAGTCCAACAGGACAGGGACGGGAGACCCAGTACTTC CASSPTGQGRETQYF
TRBJ1-6 - - TRBV27 TGTGCCAGCAGACCGAAGGGGGGCCTCTCCCCCCTCCACTTT CASRPKGGLSPLHF
TRBJ2-7 few - TRBV28 TGTGCCAGCAGTTTCGGGACACATTCCTACGAGCAGTACTTC CASSFGTHSYEQYF
TRBJ2-1 - TRBD2 TRBV6-5 TGTGCCAGCAAAGAGAGGCTAGCGGACTACAATGAGCAGTTCTTC CASKERLADYNEQFF
TRBJ2-1 - TRBD2 TRBV19 TGTGCCAGTAGTATAGAGCCCGCCTCTAGCGGGAGGTCCTACAATGAGCAGTTCTTC CASSIEPASSGRSYNEQFF
TRBJ1-2 few - TRBV4-2 TGTGCCAGCAGCCAAGTTGCAGGGAACTATGGCTACACCTTC CASSQVAGNYGYTF
TRBJ2-1 - - TRBV28 TGTGCCAGCAGTTTCACAGGGCTCTACAATGAGCAGTTCTTC CASSFTGLYNEQFF
TRBJ2-1 - TRBD1 TRBV7-9 TGTGCCAGCAGCTTAGGACAGGGGGGAGAAGTCGAGTTGTTCTTC CASSLGQGGEVELFF
TRBJ1-2 - TRBD1 TRBV28 TGTGCCAGCAGTTTAATCGGGACAGGGAAGATGGATTATGGCTACACCTTC CASSLIGTGKMDYGYTF
TRBJ1-2 once - TRBV29-1 TGCAGCGTTGAACGGGCAGACTTCGGCGGCTACACCTTC CSVERADFGGYTF
TRBJ1-2 few - TRBV19 TGTGCCAGTAGTATAGATCTCCGGCTGGGCAATGGCTACACCTTC CASSIDLRLGNGYTF
TRBJ1-2 - - TRBV13 TGTGCCAGCAGCTTAGGCCTGAGACAGCCAACCCCCTATGGCTACACCTTC CASSLGLRQPTPYGYTF
TRBJ2-6 - - TRBV14 TGTGCCAGCAGCCGGTTGTCTGGGGCCAACGTCCTGACTTTC CASSRLSGANVLTF
TRBJ2-7 - - TRBV21-1 TGTGCCCCCTCCGGTCCTCCCGGGAAGCAGTACTTC CAPSGPPGKQYF
TRBJ2-1 few TRBD2 TRBV7-3 TGTGCCAGCAGCTTAAGTACTAGCGGGAGAGATGAGCAGTTCTTC CASSLSTSGRDEQFF
TRBJ2-3 - - TRBV5-8 TGTGCCAGCATCCCACGACTGGACGGCCTCACAGATACGCAGTATTTT CASIPRLDGLTDTQYF
TRBJ1-5 - - TRBV28 TGTGCCAGCAGTTGGGGTTTGGGTAAGGGAGCATATCAGCCCCAGCATTTT CASSWGLGKGAYQPQHF